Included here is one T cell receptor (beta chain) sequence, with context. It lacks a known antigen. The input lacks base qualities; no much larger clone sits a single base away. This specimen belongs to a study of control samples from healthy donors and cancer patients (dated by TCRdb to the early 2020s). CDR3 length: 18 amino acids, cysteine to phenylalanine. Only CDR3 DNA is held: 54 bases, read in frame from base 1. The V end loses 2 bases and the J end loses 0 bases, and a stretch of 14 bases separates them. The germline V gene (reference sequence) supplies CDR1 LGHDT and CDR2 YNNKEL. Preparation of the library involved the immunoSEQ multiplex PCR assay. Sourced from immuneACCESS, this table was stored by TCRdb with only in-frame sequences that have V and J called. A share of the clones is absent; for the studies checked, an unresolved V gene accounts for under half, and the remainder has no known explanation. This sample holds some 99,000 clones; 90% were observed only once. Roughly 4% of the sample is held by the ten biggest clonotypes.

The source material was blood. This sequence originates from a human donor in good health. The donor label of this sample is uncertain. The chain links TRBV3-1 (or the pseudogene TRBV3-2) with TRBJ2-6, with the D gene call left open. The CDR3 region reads CASSQTSAESSGANVLTF. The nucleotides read TGTGCCAGCAGCCAAACATCGGCCGAAAGCTCTGGGGCCAACGTCCTGACTTTC.